The 21 T cell receptor beta chains below were found in one sample sequenced in a study of cytomegalovirus exposure and HLA in healthy donors. The PCR contained 60 Vbeta and 13 Jbeta primers. Sequencing was performed with immunoSEQ multiplex PCR; in TCRdb, only in-frame clones are kept and a portion is missing. The sample lists roughly 160,000 clones; 77% were seen once. Sequencing was performed on PBMCs. These receptors were collected from a woman in her thirties in good health and CMV-seronegative.

The V call is TRBV6-7, the J call TRBJ2-5; D call uncertain. The end of the DNA fits TRBJ2-7 better, so the J call may be wrong. TRBV6-7 falls under the ORF class, with uncertain function. The CDR3 extends over 17 amino acids. In nucleotides, the CDR3 is TGTGCCAGCAGTTACTATCGTGAGCCAGCCCCCGACTACGAGCAGTACTTC. It specifies CASSYYREPAPDYEQYF.

The chain couples TRBV28 to TRBJ2-6; D possibly corresponds to TRBD1 (6 bases). CDR3 length: 15 residues. V lost 5 bases, J lost 3 bases, and 11 bases lay in between. CDR1 and CDR2 (germline): MDHEN, SYDVKM. This CDR3 reads CASSATGFGANVLTF. CDR3 DNA sequence: TGTGCCAGCAGTGCCACAGGGTTTGGGGCCAACGTCCTGACTTTC. Complete variable domain (other parts from reference TRBV28 and TRBJ2-6): DVKVTQSSRYLVKRTGEKVFLECVQDMDHENMFWYRQDPGLGLRLIYFSYDVKMKEKGDIPEGYSVSREKKERFSLILESASTNQTSMYLCASSATGFGANVLTFGAGSRLTVL.

Many counts were recorded for this clone. The rearrangement joins TRBV5-4 to TRBJ2-7; 9 nucleotides agree with TRBD2. The CDR3 runs to 15 residues. Germline lookup yields CDR1 SGHNT and CDR2 YYREEE (reference sequence). Trimming cost V 2 bases and J 4 bases; bases outside gene matches: 7. CDR3 in amino acids: CASSLETSGYYEQYF. CDR3 sequence (DNA): TGTGCCAGCAGCTTAGAGACTAGCGGTTATTACGAGCAGTACTTC.

This chain uses TRBV19 with TRBJ2-5, with 9 nucleotides matching TRBD1. Germline CDR1 is LNHDA and CDR2 is SQIVND (reference sequence). This CDR3 comprises 15 residues. V trimming: 5 bases; J trimming: 5 bases; junction bases outside the gene matches: 9. CDR3 nucleotide sequence: TGTGCCAGTAGTTTACCGGGACAGGGTTGGGAGACCCAGTACTTC. Translating it yields CASSLPGQGWETQYF.

This chain joins TRBV7-7 and TRBJ2-7, with D uncertain. The CDR3 loop spans 13 amino acids. The V end lost 5 bases, the J end lost 1 base, and 9 bases lay between the germline ends. Germline-derived CDR1 and CDR2 are SSHAT and FNYEAQ (reference sequence). The CDR3, as DNA: TGTGCCAGCAGCCCATACAAATCCTACGAGCAGTACTTC. It encodes CASSPYKSYEQYF.

The J gene is TRBJ2-3, the V gene TRBV5-1; tentative D call: TRBD2 (6 bases). The V end lost 0 bases, the J end lost 0 bases, and 8 bases lay between the germline ends. The CDR3 covers 15 residues. In germline, CDR1 is SGHRS, CDR2 YFSETQ. In DNA form, the CDR3 reads TGCGCCAGCAGCTTGGTGGAGGGCAGCACAGATACGCAGTATTTT. It yields the protein CASSLVEGSTDTQYF.

The V gene is TRBV19, the J gene TRBJ2-1; TRBD2 agrees at 8 bases. Germline V gene sequence: CDR1 LNHDA, CDR2 SQIVND (reference sequence). V trimming: 3 bases; J trimming: 0 bases; junction bases outside the gene matches: 4. The CDR3 contains 16 residues. The CDR3 nucleotides read TGTGCCAGTAGTATGATGCGGGGGGACTCCTACAATGAGCAGTTCTTC. Amino acids: CASSMMRGDSYNEQFF.

This clone occurred once. One junction end does not reproduce the germline sequence, and a read error may be involved. The chain couples TRBV7-9 to TRBJ1-1, with a tentative D call TRBD1 (5 bases). The germline V gene encodes CDR1 SEHNR and CDR2 FQNEAQ (reference sequence). The CDR3 is 16 amino acids. CDR3 DNA sequence: TGTTCCAGCAGCCCGGTTATCGGGGGTAGCAGGACTGAAGCTTTCTTT. It specifies CSSSPVIGGSRTEAFF.

V gene TRBV27 combines with J gene TRBJ2-7, with 15 bases identical to TRBD2. Germline V lookup: CDR1 MNHEY, CDR2 SMNVEV (reference sequence). CDR3 length: 19 amino acids. The V gene end was trimmed by 6 bases and the J gene end by 3 bases; junction bases not matched to a gene: 15. The CDR3 DNA reads TGTGCCAGCAGGCGCTCCGGGACTAGCGGGAGGTTGCTAGTCTACGAGCAGTACTTC. It encodes CASRRSGTSGRLLVYEQYF.

V usage is TRBV7-3 and J usage is TRBJ2-7; perhaps TRBD1 as D (6 bases). CDR3 size: 14 residues. The germline V gene has CDR1 SGHTA and CDR2 FQGTGA. Trimming pared 2 bases from V and 1 base from J, leaving 9 bases between. CDR3 DNA: TGTGCCAGCAGCTTAGGGGGCAGATCCTACGAGCAGTACTTC. It is translated as CASSLGGRSYEQYF.

In this sample, this clone turned up many times. This sequence joins TRBV7-6 and TRBJ1-4; 8 nucleotides agree with TRBD1. This CDR3 region has 15 residues. CDR1 and CDR2 (germline): SGHVS, FNYEAQ. Unmatched junction bases numbered 12, after V lost 10 bases and J lost 5 bases. CDR3 amino acids: CATTDRAGFNEKLFF. The CDR3 DNA follows: TGTGCCACCACGGACAGGGCGGGGTTCAATGAAAAACTGTTTTTT.

The chain combines TRBV19 with TRBJ2-2; 9 nucleotides line up with TRBD1. V dropped 7 bases and J dropped 8; count of bases not matched to a gene: 8. Germline V gene sequence: CDR1 LNHDA, CDR2 SQIVND (reference sequence). This CDR3 spans 14 amino acids. The CDR3 region is CASIGTGPRGELFF. CDR3 bases: TGTGCCAGTATCGGGACAGGGCCGAGGGGGGAGCTGTTTTTT.

This chain joins TRBV30 and TRBJ2-2, with D unresolved. Trimming took 2 bases from V and 6 from J, leaving 7 bases between them. CDR1 is GTSNPN, CDR2 SVGIG, per germline (reference sequence). This CDR3 region has 12 residues. The CDR3, as DNA: TGTGCCTGGAGTCGAGGTCCCGGGGAGCTGTTTTTT. This gives the protein CAWSRGPGELFF.

The rearrangement links TRBV4-1 to TRBJ2-2, with D uncertain. Germline CDR1 MGHRA, CDR2 YSYEKL. The CDR3 has 15 amino acids. Trimming removed 8 bases from V and 2 bases from J, with 15 bases in between. The CDR3 nucleotides read TGCGCCAGCCAAAGTCCATACAGTAACACCGGGGAGCTGTTTTTT. The encoded protein is CASQSPYSNTGELFF.

V gene TRBV7-2 combines with J gene TRBJ2-5; a weak D match, TRBD2 (7 bases). The V end lost 7 bases, the J end lost 4 bases, and 19 bases lay between the germline ends. The CDR3 has 15 residues. CDR1 and CDR2 from the germline V gene are SGHTA and FQGNSA. The CDR3 DNA reads TGTGCCAGCACCGGGGGGAGGGGGGAAGGAGAGACCCAGTACTTC. Translation: CASTGGRGEGETQYF.

This clone was found once. This rearrangement joins TRBV27 to TRBJ2-1; tentative D call: TRBD2 (5 bases). V dropped 3 bases and J dropped 5 bases, with 14 bases sitting between them. The germline CDR1 and CDR2 sequences are MNHEY and SMNVEV (reference sequence). This CDR3 has 15 amino acids. CDR3 amino acids: CASSFGLQENNEQFF. The CDR3 DNA follows: TGTGCCAGCAGTTTTGGACTCCAGGAGAACAATGAGCAGTTCTTC.

The V gene is TRBV27, the J gene TRBJ2-1, with 8 positions matching TRBD2. The CDR3 loop spans 17 amino acids. Germline V gene lookup returns CDR1 MNHEY and CDR2 SMNVEV (reference sequence). The trim removed 8 bases at V and 5 bases at J, leaving 17 bases unmatched. CDR3 sequence reads: CASSGLSGREKNNEQFF. The CDR3 coding sequence is TGTGCCAGCTCCGGTTTGAGCGGGAGAGAGAAAAACAATGAGCAGTTCTTC.

The chain has TRBV9 and TRBJ1-2; 8 bases line up with TRBD1. Per the germline V gene, CDR1 is SGDLS and CDR2 is YYNGEE. V dropped 0 bases and J dropped 5; count of bases not matched to a gene: 12. The CDR3 length is 17 residues. CDR3 region: CASSVADQDRGEYGYTF. The CDR3 DNA reads TGTGCCAGCAGCGTAGCTGACCAAGACAGGGGTGAATATGGCTACACCTTC.

The chain couples TRBV7-9 to TRBJ2-3, with TRBD2 identical over 7 bases. Germline-derived CDR1 and CDR2 are SEHNR and FQNEAQ (reference sequence). The CDR3 consists of 15 residues. Trimming cost V 1 base and J 5 bases; bases outside gene matches: 6. The chain's CDR3 is CASSLGQRGKDTQYF. CDR3 nucleotide sequence: TGTGCCAGCAGCTTAGGGCAGCGGGGTAAAGATACGCAGTATTTT.

The chain has TRBV5-5 and TRBJ2-5, with D possibly matching TRBD2 (5 bases). The germline gives CDR1 SGHKS, CDR2 YYEKEE (reference sequence). V was trimmed by 1 base and J by 5 bases, leaving 12 bases between them. The CDR3 is 14 amino acids. The CDR3 loop reads CASSLRITGETQYF. The CDR3, as DNA: TGTGCCAGCAGCTTGAGGATAACGGGGGAGACCCAGTACTTC.

V usage is TRBV7-5 and J usage is TRBJ1-5; TRBD1 is the table's D call and was not checked against the DNA. TRBV7-5 counts as a pseudogene. This CDR3 spans 14 amino acids. This chain's CDR3 is CVRSRTGGNQPQHF. The CDR3, as DNA: TGTGTCAGAAGCCGGACAGGGGGCAATCAGCCCCAGCATTTT.